This TCR beta chain was captured in a study of Tregs in tolerant kidney transplant recipients. Whole-study results and caveats: The most relevant donor-specific Treg TCRbeta repertoire apparently came from expansion with activated donor B cells.

Concerning this clone: Its antigen is unidentified.

Germline CDR1 and CDR2: SGHTS and YDEGEE. V shed 6 bases and J shed 13 bases, with 22 bases lying between them. This CDR3 spans 13 amino acids. Data came from immunoSEQ multiplex PCR; TCRdb stores just in-frame clones and leaves some out. Of 75,000 to 85,000 clones listed, approximately 90% are singletons. CD4+CD25+CD127- Tregs, CD4+CD25- non-Tregs, CD4 and CD8 cells were sorted. The sequence was obtained from a human donor who received a combined kidney and bone marrow transplant. The gene calls are TRBV5-8 and TRBJ2-5; D remains unclear. The material was Tregs from blood, obtained before the transplant. CDR3 loop: CASTPHLGSISYF. The CDR3 DNA sequence: TGTGCCAGCACCCCCCACCTAGGGTCGATCTCGTACTTC.